This T cell receptor beta chain was identified in a study of post-analysis software for immune sequencing data. As concerns this clonotype: Antigen: not known.

Unique molecular identifiers were present in the TCR beta cDNA libraries. Each batch of roughly 0.9 to 11 million T cells produced roughly 0.5 million cDNA molecules. In TCRdb, the PCR reads were re-called with MiXCR into one record per CDR3 protein. In the table there are 600,000 to 750,000 distinct CDR3 sequences, around 60% of which are singletons. This CDR3 contains 14 residues. The V gene end was trimmed by 7 bases and the J gene end by 1 base; junction bases not matched to a gene: 5. Per germline, CDR1 SGHRS and CDR2 YFSETQ. Study-level findings and limits: Same-batch samples co-clustered strongly by F measure. Included in a set of a few TRBV segments more frequent in patients than controls were TRBV5-6, TRBV5-1 and TRBV20-1. Multiple sclerosis was associated with a significant reduction in normalized Chao1 diversity relative to controls.

The sequence came from a girl aged 2 to 9 with multiple sclerosis. Sequencing used blood. V gene TRBV5-1 combines with J gene TRBJ2-1, with TRBD1 matching 7 bases. CDR3 DNA: TGCGCCAGCTTCCGGACAGGTTCCTACAATGAGCAGTTCTTC. Protein product: CASFRTGSYNEQFF.